These T cell receptor beta chains were read from a single sample in a study of T cells after yellow fever vaccination. In TCRdb, the 5' RACE reads were re-called with MiXCR into one record per CDR3 protein. The sample consists of over 150,000 distinct CDR3 sequences, approximately 6% of them appearing once. This sample comprised CD4+ T cells sorted from PBMCs, obtained on the day of the first yellow fever vaccination. All receptors derive from a man younger than 30 who received the YFV17D yellow fever vaccine. CDR3s include the opening cysteine and the closing phenylalanine or tryptophan. The D gene is left open where the match is weak. Some rows mark clone size as missing; the rest say once, few, many or name a class of expanded clone.

v_gene	d_gene	j_gene	abundance	CDR3aa	CDR3nt
TRBV7-7	TRBD1	TRBJ2-5	few	CASSTQEGAETQYF	TGTGCCAGCAGCACACAAGAGGGGGCCGAGACCCAGTACTTC
TRBV7-9	TRBD2	TRBJ2-1	NA	CASSTTGGNYNEQFF	TGTGCCAGCAGTACGACGGGGGGGAACTACAATGAGCAGTTCTTC
TRBV12-5	NA	TRBJ2-5	NA	CASVGGFGTVETQYF	TGTGCTAGCGTCGGTGGGTTTGGGACGGTAGAGACCCAGTACTTC
TRBV7-8	NA	TRBJ1-5	NA	CASSLALTRGRNQPQHF	TGTGCCAGCAGCTTAGCGCTTACACGGGGGCGCAATCAGCCCCAGCATTTT
TRBV4-2	TRBD2	TRBJ2-7	NA	CASSQGLAGDYEQYF	TGTGCCAGCAGCCAGGGACTAGCGGGGGACTACGAGCAGTACTTC
TRBV7-9	NA	TRBJ1-1	NA	CASRPYAEAFF	TGTGCCAGCAGGCCTTACGCTGAAGCTTTCTTT
TRBV11-2	NA	TRBJ1-1	many	CASSITENTEAFF	TGTGCCAGCAGCATTACAGAGAACACTGAAGCTTTCTTT
TRBV7-2	NA	TRBJ1-2	NA	CASSLPPGRRWYGYTF	TGTGCCAGCAGCTTACCCCCCGGCAGAAGGTGGTATGGCTACACCTTC
TRBV6-5	TRBD1	TRBJ2-2	many	CASSYGTVNTGELFF	TGTGCCAGCAGTTATGGGACAGTAAACACCGGGGAGCTGTTTTTT
TRBV5-1	NA	TRBJ1-1	many	CASSFIPGNTEAFF	TGCGCCAGCAGCTTTATCCCCGGGAACACTGAAGCTTTCTTT
TRBV4-3	NA	TRBJ2-3	many	CASSQDQAATDTQYF	TGCGCCAGCAGCCAAGATCAGGCGGCAACAGATACGCAGTATTTT
TRBV29-1	NA	TRBJ2-7	many	CSVLMNEQYF	TGCAGCGTTCTGATGAACGAGCAGTACTTC
TRBV7-9	TRBD2	TRBJ2-3	NA	CASSLVGAGPTDTQYF	TGTGCCAGCAGCTTAGTTGGAGCGGGACCCACAGATACGCAGTATTTT
TRBV5-1	NA	TRBJ2-3	NA	CASSSLRAEDTQYF	TGCGCCAGCAGCTCGTTAAGGGCGGAAGATACGCAGTATTTT
TRBV4-2	TRBD1	TRBJ1-4	NA	CASSQASGTGSEKLFF	TGTGCCAGCAGCCAAGCATCCGGGACAGGGAGTGAAAAACTGTTTTTT
TRBV7-2	TRBD2	TRBJ2-7	few	CASSLTSGAEQYF	TGTGCCAGCAGCTTGACTAGCGGGGCTGAGCAGTACTTC
TRBV6-4	NA	TRBJ2-1	many	CASSDSGFSYNEQFF	TGTGCCAGCAGTGACAGCGGGTTCTCCTACAATGAGCAGTTCTTC
TRBV14	TRBD1	TRBJ2-5	few	CASRPTGGRETQYF	TGTGCCAGCAGACCCACAGGGGGCAGGGAGACCCAGTACTTC
TRBV5-5	NA	TRBJ2-1	NA	CASSLVGGTMWDEQFF	TGTGCCAGCAGCTTGGTTGGGGGTACTATGTGGGATGAGCAGTTCTTC
TRBV6-2/TRBV6-3	NA	TRBJ2-7	few	CASSLRHYEQYF	TGTGCCAGCAGCCTCCGGCACTACGAGCAGTACTTC
TRBV12-3/TRBV12-4	TRBD1	TRBJ2-5	NA	CASSPGQGFDQETQYF	TGTGCCAGCAGCCCCGGACAGGGGTTTGACCAAGAGACCCAGTACTTC
TRBV30	TRBD1	TRBJ2-7	few	CAWDGRGQGYEQYF	TGTGCCTGGGATGGGCGGGGACAGGGCTACGAGCAGTACTTC
TRBV5-1	TRBD1	TRBJ1-6	NA	CASRTGENSPLHF	TGCGCCAGCCGGACAGGGGAAAATTCACCCCTCCACTTT
TRBV24-1	NA	TRBJ2-4	NA	CATSDWTEAIAKNIQYF	TGTGCCACCAGTGATTGGACGGAAGCTATAGCCAAAAACATTCAGTACTTC
TRBV5-8	NA	TRBJ2-3	NA	CASSTGTATDTQYF	TGTGCCAGCAGTACCGGGACGGCCACAGATACGCAGTATTTT
TRBV19	NA	TRBJ1-2	few	CASSMGDTNYGYTF	TGTGCCAGTAGTATGGGGGACACAAACTATGGCTACACCTTC
TRBV7-2	NA	TRBJ2-4	many	CASSSPQGANIQYF	TGTGCCAGCAGCTCCCCACAGGGCGCGAACATTCAGTACTTC
TRBV7-2	TRBD2	TRBJ2-7	many	CASRYTSGSSYEQYF	TGTGCCAGCAGGTATACTAGCGGGAGCTCCTACGAGCAGTACTTC
TRBV14	NA	TRBJ2-7	NA	CASSPGGGLSYEQYF	TGTGCCAGCAGCCCCGGTGGTGGGCTCTCCTACGAGCAGTACTTC
TRBV4-3	NA	TRBJ1-5	many	CASSQDLSNQPQHF	TGCGCCAGCAGCCAAGATCTTAGCAATCAGCCCCAGCATTTT
TRBV5-1	TRBD1	TRBJ1-5	few	CASSAGTGGQPQHF	TGCGCCAGCAGCGCAGGGACAGGGGGCCAGCCCCAGCATTTT
TRBV7-8	TRBD1	TRBJ1-4	few	CASSSSRTGGLLKTNEKLFF	TGTGCCAGCAGCTCCTCCCGGACAGGGGGTTTACTCAAGACTAATGAAAAACTGTTTTTT
TRBV4-2	NA	TRBJ2-3	few	CASSPRGGTDTDTQYF	TGTGCCAGCAGCCCCCGGGGGGGGACAGACACAGATACGCAGTATTTT
TRBV20-1	TRBD2	TRBJ2-5	many	CSIAWGGIQETQYF	TGCAGTATCGCCTGGGGGGGGATTCAAGAGACCCAGTACTTC
TRBV7-2	TRBD1	TRBJ2-7	many	CASSPLTGFEQYF	TGTGCCAGCAGCCCCCTGACAGGGTTCGAGCAGTACTTC
TRBV5-1	NA	TRBJ2-3	many	CASSLLESGQGDTQYF	TGCGCCAGCAGCTTGCTGGAATCTGGGCAGGGAGATACGCAGTATTTT
TRBV7-3	NA	TRBJ2-2	few	CASSPANTGELFF	TGTGCCAGCAGCCCGGCGAACACCGGGGAGCTGTTTTTT
TRBV27	NA	TRBJ2-2	many	CASSLHGTGELFF	TGTGCCAGCAGTTTGCATGGGACCGGGGAGCTGTTTTTT
TRBV7-2	TRBD1	TRBJ1-1	few	CASSRTGQKMNTEAFF	TGTGCCAGCAGCCGGACGGGACAGAAAATGAACACTGAAGCTTTCTTT
TRBV20-1	TRBD1	TRBJ2-7	many	CSAYPGTGTYEQYF	TGCAGTGCTTATCCCGGGACAGGGACCTACGAGCAGTACTTC
TRBV4-1	NA	TRBJ2-5	few	CASSQGRGGTLQETQYF	TGCGCCAGCAGCCAAGGACGAGGGGGGACCCTCCAAGAGACCCAGTACTTC
TRBV6-5	NA	TRBJ2-3	few	CASSYSYKDTDTQYF	TGTGCCAGCAGTTACTCGTACAAGGACACAGATACGCAGTATTTT
TRBV7-6	TRBD1	TRBJ2-7	few	CASSLRPGQGSYEQYF	TGTGCCAGCAGCCTTCGACCGGGACAGGGTTCTTACGAGCAGTACTTC
TRBV12-3/TRBV12-4	NA	TRBJ1-6	many	CASSLWGYNSPLHF	TGTGCCAGCAGTTTATGGGGCTATAATTCACCCCTCCACTTT
TRBV5-1	TRBD2	TRBJ2-1	many	CASSPRGASGALNEQFF	TGCGCCAGCAGCCCGCGAGGTGCTAGCGGGGCCCTCAATGAGCAGTTCTTC
TRBV27	TRBD1	TRBJ2-7	few	CASSLRLQTGRRESGYEQYF	TGTGCCAGCAGTTTACGTCTTCAGACAGGGCGCAGAGAAAGTGGCTACGAGCAGTACTTC
TRBV5-1	TRBD2	TRBJ2-3	many	CASSLRGDDTDTQYF	TGCGCCAGCAGCTTGCGGGGGGATGACACAGATACGCAGTATTTT
TRBV5-1	TRBD2	TRBJ2-3	many	CASSFGLAVDTQYF	TGCGCCAGCAGCTTTGGACTAGCGGTAGATACGCAGTATTTT
TRBV7-8	NA	TRBJ1-2	few	CASSLDELNYGYTF	TGTGCCAGCAGCTTAGACGAGTTGAACTATGGCTACACCTTC
TRBV4-3	TRBD1	TRBJ1-2	NA	CASSQVGTGFYGYTF	TGCGCCAGCAGCCAAGTGGGGACAGGGTTCTATGGCTACACCTTC
TRBV4-3	NA	TRBJ2-3	NA	CASSHTYKDTQYF	TGCGCCAGCAGCCATACTTATAAAGATACGCAGTATTTT
TRBV7-3	TRBD1	TRBJ1-1	NA	CASSSTGATEAFF	TGTGCCAGCAGCTCAACAGGGGCCACTGAAGCTTTCTTT
TRBV7-2	TRBD2	TRBJ2-5	few	CASSYQGTSGGAGTQYF	TGTGCCAGCAGCTACCAAGGGACTAGCGGGGGGGCCGGGACCCAGTACTTC
TRBV3-1	NA	TRBJ1-1	many	CASSRSPRAWGLNTEAFF	TGTGCCAGCAGCCGGTCCCCCAGGGCTTGGGGGTTGAACACTGAAGCTTTCTTT